This TCR beta chain comes out of a study of identical twins. Study outcomes and limitations: The more abundant beta clonotypes in cord blood had fewer insertions, and memory repertoires did not show this.

This clonotype was picked up many times. Antigen: not known. The CDR3 is 18 amino acids. With 6 bases removed from V and 3 bases from J, the gap between germline ends came to 23 bases. Template switching created a universal primer site, and the cDNA included unique molecular identifiers. TCRdb analysed the 5' RACE reads with MiXCR anew, one entry per CDR3 protein. Altogether roughly 150,000 distinct CDR3 sequences are present, 3% to 4% being singletons, with the ten largest covering roughly 8%. The sequence was obtained from a man between 18 and 35 years old in good health. Sequenced input: memory T cells sorted from blood. This chain links TRBV12-3 or TRBV12-4 with TRBJ1-4, with a possible D match to TRBD1 (6 bases). In DNA form, the CDR3 reads TGTGCCAGCAGGCAAACAGGGTCGGCGGAAGAGGCTAATGAAAAACTGTTTTTT. The encoded protein is CASRQTGSAEEANEKLFF.